The clone carrying this TCR beta chain has a count of ten or more. Its antigen is currently unknown. The sample's time point: pre-sensitization, week 0. Treatment described: therapeutic diphenylcyclopropenone sensitization with weekly scalp DPC. The data are from a study of human T cells and chemical hapten exposure. Turning to the study itself: The cohort included alopecia areata under or over 50% scalp, totalis and universalis.

Study outcomes and limitations: Versus controls, significantly more large CDR3 similarity clusters arose from expanded TCRs. Donors, who had alopecia, may show an immune response that differs from healthy people's.

TCRdb re-derived calls from the RACE reads in MiXCR, one entry per CDR3 protein. The repertoire consists of 80,000 to 100,000 distinct CDR3 sequences, with 10% to 14% occurring once and the leading ten covering 2.5% to 4%. The TCR originated in a woman aged 60 to 75 with alopecia areata. Some clones in this sample may be carry-over from other donors' samples. This specimen consisted of whole blood, obtained in connection with sensitization to the hapten diphenylcyclopropenone (DPC).

The CDR3 sequence: CASSYARASREQYF. The CDR3 nucleotides are TGTGCCAGCAGCTACGCCAGGGCCTCACGCGAGCAGTACTTC. The chain uses TRBV11-2 and TRBJ2-7; a possible D gene is TRBD1 (5 bases). Per the germline V gene, CDR1 is SGHAT and CDR2 is FQNNGV. Trimming took off 4 bases at V and 6 bases at J, with 16 bases between the two ends. The CDR3 loop spans 14 amino acids. Filled out from reference TRBV11-2 and TRBJ2-7, the complete variable domain reads EAGVAQSPRYKIIEKRQSVAFWCNPISGHATLYWYQQILGQGPKLLIQFQNNGVVDDSQLPKDRFSAERLKGVDSTLKIQPAKLEDSAVYLCASSYARASREQYFGPGTRLTVT.